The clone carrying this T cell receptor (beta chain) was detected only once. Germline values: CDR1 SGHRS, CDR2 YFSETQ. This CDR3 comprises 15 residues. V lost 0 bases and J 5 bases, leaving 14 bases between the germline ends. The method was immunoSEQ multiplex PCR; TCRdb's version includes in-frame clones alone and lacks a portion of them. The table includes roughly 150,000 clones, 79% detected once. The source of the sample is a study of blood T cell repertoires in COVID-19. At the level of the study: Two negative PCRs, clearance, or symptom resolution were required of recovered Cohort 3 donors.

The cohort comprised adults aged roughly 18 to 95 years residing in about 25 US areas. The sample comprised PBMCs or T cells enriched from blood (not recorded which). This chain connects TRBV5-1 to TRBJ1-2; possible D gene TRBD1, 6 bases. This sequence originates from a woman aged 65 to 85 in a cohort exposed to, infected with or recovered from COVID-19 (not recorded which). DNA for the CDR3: TGCGCCAGCAGCTTGGGGGCAGGGGTACAATATGGCTACACCTTC. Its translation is CASSLGAGVQYGYTF.